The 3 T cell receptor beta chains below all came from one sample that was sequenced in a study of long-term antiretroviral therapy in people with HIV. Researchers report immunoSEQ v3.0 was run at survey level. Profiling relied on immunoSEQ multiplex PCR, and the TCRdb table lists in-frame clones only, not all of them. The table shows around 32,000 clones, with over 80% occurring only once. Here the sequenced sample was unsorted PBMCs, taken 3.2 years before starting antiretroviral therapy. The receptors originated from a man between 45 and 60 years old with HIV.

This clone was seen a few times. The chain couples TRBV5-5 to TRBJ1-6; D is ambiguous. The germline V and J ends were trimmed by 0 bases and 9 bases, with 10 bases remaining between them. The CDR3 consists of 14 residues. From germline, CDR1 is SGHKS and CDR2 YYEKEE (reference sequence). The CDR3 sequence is CASSLAPKGSPLHF. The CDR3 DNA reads TGTGCCAGCAGCTTGGCACCCAAGGGTTCACCCCTCCACTTT.

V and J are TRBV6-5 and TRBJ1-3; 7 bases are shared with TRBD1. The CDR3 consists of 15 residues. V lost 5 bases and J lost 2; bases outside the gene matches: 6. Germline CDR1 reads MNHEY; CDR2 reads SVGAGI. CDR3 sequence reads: CASSKTGLAGNTIYF. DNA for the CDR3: TGTGCCAGCAGTAAGACAGGGTTGGCTGGAAACACCATATATTTT.

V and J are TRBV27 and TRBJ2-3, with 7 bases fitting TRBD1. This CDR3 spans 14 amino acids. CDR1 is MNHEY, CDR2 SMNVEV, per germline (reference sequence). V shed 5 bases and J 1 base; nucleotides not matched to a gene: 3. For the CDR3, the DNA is TGTGCCAGCAGTCCCACAGGGGGCACAGATACGCAGTATTTT. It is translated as CASSPTGGTDTQYF.